This T cell receptor beta chain was documented in a study of blood T cell repertoires in COVID-19. In the original processing: Amplifying reference gene primers gave estimates of nucleated cell counts. Data came from immunoSEQ multiplex PCR; TCRdb stores just in-frame clones and leaves some out. V, J and clone size are taken as reported in that table, and D and trimming were inferred from the DNA itself. The table lists about 69,000 clones, approximately 83% of them singletons. Germline assignment: CDR1 KGHSH and CDR2 LQKENI. This CDR3 is 14 amino acids long. Trimming removed 3 bases from V and 5 bases from J, with 10 bases in between. Seattle's cohort entered during active infection and was followed longitudinally.

Sequenced input: peripheral blood. This sequence was found in a man aged 35 to 55 with COVID-19, enrolled during active disease. This sequence joins TRBV18 and TRBJ2-2; a possible D gene is TRBD1 (6 bases). CDR3 sequence: CASSPIDRTGELFF. The DNA of the CDR3 is TGTGCCAGCTCACCCATCGACAGGACCGGGGAGCTGTTTTTT.